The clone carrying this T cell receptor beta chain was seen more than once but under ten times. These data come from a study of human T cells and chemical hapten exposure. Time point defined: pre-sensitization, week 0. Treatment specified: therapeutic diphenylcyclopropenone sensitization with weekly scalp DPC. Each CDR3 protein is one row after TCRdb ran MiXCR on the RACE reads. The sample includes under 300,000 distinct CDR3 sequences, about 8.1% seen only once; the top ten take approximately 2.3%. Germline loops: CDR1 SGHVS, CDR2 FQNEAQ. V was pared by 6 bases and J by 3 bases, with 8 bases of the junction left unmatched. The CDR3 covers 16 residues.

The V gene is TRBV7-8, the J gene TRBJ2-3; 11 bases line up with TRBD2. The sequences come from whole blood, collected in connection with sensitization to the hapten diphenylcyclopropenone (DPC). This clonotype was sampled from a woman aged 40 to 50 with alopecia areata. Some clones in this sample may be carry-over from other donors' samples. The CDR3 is CASRKYSGRATDTQYF. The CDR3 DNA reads TGTGCCAGCAGAAAATATAGCGGGAGGGCAACAGATACGCAGTATTTT.